The source of this TCR beta chain is a study of blood T cell repertoires in COVID-19 (dated by TCRdb to 2019 to 2021). For the wider study: The collaborator samples originated in the United States, Italy and Spain and spanned the acute and convalescent phases of COVID-19. The material from the prospective study consisted of cDNA or gDNA derived from T cells, B-cell-depleted T cells, or PBMCs. The dataset comprised deeply sampled blood TCRbeta repertoires from subjects exposed to, actively infected with, or recovered from COVID-19. The repertoires were made available in a free public database intended to serve as a resource for research on the immune response to SARS-CoV-2. The samples were drawn from two sources: the first 160 participants of the ongoing ImmuneRACE study, and 1,254 subjects contributed by 6 global collaborators. A de-identified subject ID, COVID-19 status, age in years and sex were almost always included in the sample metadata. Where available, HLA class I and class II types were taken from metadata supplied by the sample provider and were not determined by assay-based typing.

Relative to germline, V is 3 bases shorter and J is 4 bases shorter, with 13 bases between their ends. The germline V gene provides CDR1 KGHSH and CDR2 LQKENI. Measured from the cysteine to the phenylalanine, the CDR3 is 14 residues long. Only the CDR3 DNA is retained, 42 bases long and in frame from the first base. This clone was seen a few times. Its binding antigen is unknown. No per-base quality is available; no much larger clone lies one base away. TCRbeta CDR3 regions were amplified from genomic DNA by means of the immunoSEQ Assay, a bias-controlled multiplex PCR. In the paper's pipeline: The number of nucleated cells in each sample was estimated from the amplification of reference gene primers within the assay. To quantify the absolute abundance of each unique TCRbeta CDR3 rearrangement, sequence reads were collapsed and filtered. For each sample, productive Simpson clonality was calculated as the square root of Simpson's diversity index across productive rearrangements. Drawn from immuneACCESS, this table holds only the in-frame rearrangements with V and J called that TCRdb kept. Clones are partly lost; checked studies trace under half to an unresolved V gene and leave the rest unexplained. V and J calls and clone size are copied from that table; D and trimming were computed from the DNA. This sample lists about 400,000 clones; around nine tenths were detected once. The ten largest clonotypes hold around 7.5% of the sample.

General study outcomes and caveats: How much clinical and demographic metadata was included differed by source and by participant, and the metadata was provided uncurated.

At one collaborating source in Seattle, patients were enrolled during active infection and were followed longitudinally through the course of disease. Whole blood was collected in K2EDTA tubes by collaborating institutions according to the institutions' own protocols. For TCRbeta analysis, collaborator samples were shipped as frozen whole blood, as isolated PBMCs, or as DNA extracted from either sample type. The source is a woman aged 55-70 years with COVID-19, enrolled during active disease. The sequence is built from TRBV18 and TRBJ2-7, with a tentative D gene TRBD2 over 5 matching bases. Input material: peripheral blood. The CDR3 protein sequence reads: CASSPGDVKYEQYF. The nucleotide sequence is TGTGCCAGCTCACCCGGGGATGTCAAGTACGAGCAGTACTTC.